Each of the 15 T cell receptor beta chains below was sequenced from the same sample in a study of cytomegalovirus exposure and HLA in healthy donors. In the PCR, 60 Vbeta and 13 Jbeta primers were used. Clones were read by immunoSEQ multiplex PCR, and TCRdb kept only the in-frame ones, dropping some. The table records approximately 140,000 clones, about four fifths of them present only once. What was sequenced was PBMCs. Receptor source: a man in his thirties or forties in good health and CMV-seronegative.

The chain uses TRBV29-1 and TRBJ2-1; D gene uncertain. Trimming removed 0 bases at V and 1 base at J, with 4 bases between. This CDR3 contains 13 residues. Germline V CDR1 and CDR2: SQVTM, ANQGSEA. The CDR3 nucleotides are TGCAGCGTTGAAGACCTATCCTACAATGAGCAGTTCTTC. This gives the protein CSVEDLSYNEQFF.

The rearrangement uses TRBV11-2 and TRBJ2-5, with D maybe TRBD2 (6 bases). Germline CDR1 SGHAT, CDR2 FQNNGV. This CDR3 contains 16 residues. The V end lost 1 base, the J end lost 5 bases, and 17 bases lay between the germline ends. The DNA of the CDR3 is TGTGCCAGCAGCTTAGGGGTTACCACTGGGGGGGAGACCCAGTACTTC. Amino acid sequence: CASSLGVTTGGETQYF.

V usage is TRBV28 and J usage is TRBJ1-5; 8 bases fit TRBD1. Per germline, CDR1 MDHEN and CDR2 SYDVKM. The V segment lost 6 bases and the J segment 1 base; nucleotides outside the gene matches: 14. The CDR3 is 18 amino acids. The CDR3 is CASRTGAGGGESNQPQHF. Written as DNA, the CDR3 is TGTGCCAGCAGGACAGGGGCAGGCGGAGGGGAAAGCAATCAGCCCCAGCATTTT.

The CDR3 DNA reads TGTGCCATCAGTGAGTCGGCAGGGACAGACGAAAAACTGTTTTTT. The encoded protein is CAISESAGTDEKLFF. The chain couples TRBV10-3 to TRBJ1-4, with 7 bases lining up with TRBD1. CDR3 size: 15 residues. Germline V CDR1 and CDR2: ENHRY, SYGVKD. The ends lost 0 bases at V and 8 bases at J; junction bases unmatched: 6.

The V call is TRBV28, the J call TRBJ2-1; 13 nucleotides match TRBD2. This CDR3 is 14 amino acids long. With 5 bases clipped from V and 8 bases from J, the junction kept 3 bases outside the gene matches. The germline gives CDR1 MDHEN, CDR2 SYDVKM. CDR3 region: CASSPTSGRYEQFF. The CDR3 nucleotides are TGTGCCAGCAGTCCGACTAGCGGGAGGTATGAGCAGTTCTTC.

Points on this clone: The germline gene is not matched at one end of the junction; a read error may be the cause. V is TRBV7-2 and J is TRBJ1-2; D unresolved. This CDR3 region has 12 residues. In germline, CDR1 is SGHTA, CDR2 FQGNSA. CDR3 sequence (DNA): TGTGCCAGCAGCCTTAGACCAGCGATAGACCCCTTC. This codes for CASSLRPAIDPF.

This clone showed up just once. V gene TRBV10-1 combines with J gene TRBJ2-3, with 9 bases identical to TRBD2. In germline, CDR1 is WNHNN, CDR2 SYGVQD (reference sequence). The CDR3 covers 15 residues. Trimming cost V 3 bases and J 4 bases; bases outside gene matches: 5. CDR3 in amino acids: CASSDYAGGPDTQYF. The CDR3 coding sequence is TGCGCCAGCAGTGACTACGCGGGAGGGCCAGATACGCAGTATTTT.

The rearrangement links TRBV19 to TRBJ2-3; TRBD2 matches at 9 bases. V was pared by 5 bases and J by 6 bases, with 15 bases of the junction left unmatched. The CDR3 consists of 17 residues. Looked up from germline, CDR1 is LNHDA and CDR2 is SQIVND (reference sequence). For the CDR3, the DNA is TGTGCCAGTAGTTTTATGCTAGCGGGGCCAACTAGGGATACGCAGTATTTT. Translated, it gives CASSFMLAGPTRDTQYF.

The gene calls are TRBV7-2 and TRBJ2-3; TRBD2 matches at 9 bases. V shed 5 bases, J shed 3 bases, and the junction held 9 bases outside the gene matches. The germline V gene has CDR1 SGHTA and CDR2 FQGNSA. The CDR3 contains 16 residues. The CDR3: CASSPVTSGPTDTQYF. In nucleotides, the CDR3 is TGTGCCAGCAGCCCAGTGACTAGCGGCCCTACAGATACGCAGTATTTT.

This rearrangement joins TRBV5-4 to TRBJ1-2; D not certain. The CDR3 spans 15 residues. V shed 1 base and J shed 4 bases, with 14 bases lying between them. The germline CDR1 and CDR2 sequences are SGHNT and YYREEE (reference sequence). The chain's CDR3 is CASSLKGVLLYGYTF. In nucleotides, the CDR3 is TGTGCCAGCAGCTTGAAGGGAGTTCTCCTCTATGGCTACACCTTC.

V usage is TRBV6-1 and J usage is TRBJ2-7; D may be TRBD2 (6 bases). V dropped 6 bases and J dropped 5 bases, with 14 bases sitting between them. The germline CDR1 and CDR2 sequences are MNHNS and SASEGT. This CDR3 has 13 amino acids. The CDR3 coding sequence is TGTGCCAGCAGAAGTGGGTCGGGGGACGAGCAGTACTTC. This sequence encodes CASRSGSGDEQYF.

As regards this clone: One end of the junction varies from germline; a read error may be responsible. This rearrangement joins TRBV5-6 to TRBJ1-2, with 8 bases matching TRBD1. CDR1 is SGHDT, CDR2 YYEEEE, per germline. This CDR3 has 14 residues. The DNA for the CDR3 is TGTGCCAGCAGCGCCAGGGGGCTCGGCTATGGCTACCCCTTC. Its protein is CASSARGLGYGYPF.

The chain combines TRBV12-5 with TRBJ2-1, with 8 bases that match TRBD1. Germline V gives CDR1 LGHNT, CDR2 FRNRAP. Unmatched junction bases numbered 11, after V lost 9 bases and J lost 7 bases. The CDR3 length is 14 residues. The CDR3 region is CARLPDRGGNEQFF. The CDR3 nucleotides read TGTGCTAGACTACCAGACAGGGGCGGGAATGAGCAGTTCTTC. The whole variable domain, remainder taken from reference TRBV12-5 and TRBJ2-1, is DARVTQTPRHKVTEMGQEVTMRCQPILGHNTVFWYRQTMMQGLELLAYFRNRAPLDDSGMPKDRFSAEMPDATLATLKIQPSEPRDSAVYFCARLPDRGGNEQFFGPGTRLTVL.

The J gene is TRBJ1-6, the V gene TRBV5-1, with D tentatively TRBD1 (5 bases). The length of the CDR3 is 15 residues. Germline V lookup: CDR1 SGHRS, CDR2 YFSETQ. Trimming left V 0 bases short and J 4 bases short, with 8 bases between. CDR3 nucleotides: TGCGCCAGCAGCTTGGGCCCAGGGTATAATTCACCCCTCCACTTT. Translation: CASSLGPGYNSPLHF.

The CDR3 spells CASRGTVYNEQFF. DNA of the CDR3: TGTGCCAGCAGGGGGACAGTTTACAATGAGCAGTTCTTC. This chain joins TRBV5-4 and TRBJ2-1; 7 positions agree with TRBD1. V shed 5 bases and J 4 bases; nucleotides not matched to a gene: 3. Germline-derived CDR1 and CDR2 are SGHNT and YYREEE (reference sequence). This CDR3 spans 13 amino acids.